The rows below give T cell receptor beta chains drawn from one sample of a study of beta chain features in type 1 diabetes. Some clones are missing from TCRdb's copy, which holds only in-frame ones; the method was immunoSEQ multiplex PCR. The sample has around 310,000 clones, approximately 10% seen once. The sample consisted of naive CD4+ T cells from blood. The source of these receptors is a woman in her twenties or thirties in good health. The CDR3 runs from the conserved cysteine through the conserved F or W. A D gene is named only where the DNA matches it firmly. Rows give clone size only sometimes, using once, few, many, or a class for an expanded clone.

V,length,size,J,D,DNA,CDR3
TRBV7-8,15,few,TRBJ1-1,NA,TGTGCCAGCAGCTTAGCGGGCAGGGCGAACACTGAAGCTTTCTTT,CASSLAGRANTEAFF
TRBV7-2,14,NA,TRBJ2-1,NA,TGTGCCAGCAGCCGTGCGCGCGACAACAATGAGCAGTTCTTC,CASSRARDNNEQFF
TRBV7-9,15,NA,TRBJ1-4,NA,TGTGCCAGCAGCTTAGGTCAGGGGACTAATGAAAAACTGTTTTTT,CASSLGQGTNEKLFF
TRBV7-9,14,NA,TRBJ1-5,NA,TGTGCCAGCAGCTTCTCAGATAGCAATCAGCCCCAGCATTTT,CASSFSDSNQPQHF
TRBV4-2,15,few,TRBJ2-7,NA,TGTGCCAGCAGCCAAGGGGTAGCGGAGACCTACGAGCAGTACTTC,CASSQGVAETYEQYF
TRBV29-1,11,few,TRBJ1-2,NA,TGCAGCATAAGGGGGAATAGGGGCTACACCTTC,CSIRGNRGYTF
TRBV5-6,15,few,TRBJ2-1,TRBD2,TGTGCCAGCAGCTTAGGAGCGGGAGCTTACAATGAGCAGTTCTTC,CASSLGAGAYNEQFF
TRBV30,13,few,TRBJ2-5,NA,TGTGCCTGGACATTCGGGGGTCAAGAGACCCAGTACTTC,CAWTFGGQETQYF
TRBV7-9,15,NA,TRBJ2-6,NA,TGTGCCAGCAGCTTTACATATCCTGGGGCCAACGTCCTGACTTTC,CASSFTYPGANVLTF
TRBV19,15,few,TRBJ1-5,NA,TGTGCCAGTAGTACTGGGAGTTGGAGCAATCAGCCCCAGCATTTT,CASSTGSWSNQPQHF
TRBV7-9,14,few,TRBJ1-1,NA,TGTGCCAGCAGCTTATCAGGGGTGGAAACTGAAGCTTTCTTT,CASSLSGVETEAFF
TRBV9,14,few,TRBJ2-1,TRBD2,TGTGCCAGCAGCGTAGCTGGGAGGGACCATGAGCAGTTCTTC,CASSVAGRDHEQFF
TRBV2,13,few,TRBJ2-3,NA,TGTGCCAGCAGTGAATCTGGCACAGATACGCAGTATTTT,CASSESGTDTQYF
TRBV6-5,15,NA,TRBJ2-3,TRBD2,TGTGCCAGCAAACAAGCGGGAGGGATCACAGATACGCAGTATTTT,CASKQAGGITDTQYF
TRBV25-1,17,few,TRBJ2-7,TRBD2,TGTGCCAGCAGTGACTACCGCCGGACTAGCGGGAGAGACGAGCAGTACTTC,CASSDYRRTSGRDEQYF
TRBV10-3,12,NA,TRBJ2-7,TRBD2,TGTGCCATCAGGTCCGCGGGGGAAGTTACGTACTTC,CAIRSAGEVTYF
TRBV28,15,few,TRBJ2-7,TRBD2,TGTGCCAGCAGTACCCCCTCGGGGGGAACCTACGAGCAGTACTTC,CASSTPSGGTYEQYF
TRBV10-3,15,NA,TRBJ2-5,TRBD2,TGTGCCATCAGTGAGTCGGCGGGAGGGCCAGAGACCCAGTACTTC,CAISESAGGPETQYF
TRBV7-2,14,NA,TRBJ2-5,TRBD1,TGTGCCAGCAGCTTACAGGGGGCTTGGGAGACCCAGTACTTC,CASSLQGAWETQYF
TRBV29-1,17,few,TRBJ1-3,TRBD1,TGCAGCGTTGAAGTCGCATTGGGACAGCTCTCTGGAAACACCATATATTTT,CSVEVALGQLSGNTIYF
TRBV6-1,15,once,TRBJ1-5,TRBD1,TGTGCCAGCAGTGAACCGGACAGGGCCGGTCAGCCCCAGCATTTT,CASSEPDRAGQPQHF
TRBV11-3,14,NA,TRBJ2-1,NA,TGTGCCAGCAGCCTCCGCGGGGCCTACAATGAGCAGTTCTTC,CASSLRGAYNEQFF
TRBV6-5,15,few,TRBJ2-7,NA,TGTGCCAGCAGTTACTCGGTAGGGAGTGTATACGAGCAGTACTTC,CASSYSVGSVYEQYF
TRBV7-8,13,NA,TRBJ2-1,TRBD2,TGTGCCAGCAGCCCGGGGGGGGAGGGCGAGCAGTTCTTC,CASSPGGEGEQFF
TRBV5-1,14,NA,TRBJ2-1,TRBD2,TGCGCCAGCAGCTTAGTTGCGGGAGCCGGAGAGCAGTTCTTC,CASSLVAGAGEQFF
TRBV9,16,NA,TRBJ2-5,TRBD1,TGTGCCAGCAGCAATTCCGGGACAGGGTTAGGAGAGACCCAGTACTTC,CASSNSGTGLGETQYF
TRBV5-6,11,few,TRBJ2-3,TRBD2,TGTGCCAGCAGCTCGACTAGCTTGCAGTATTTT,CASSSTSLQYF
TRBV13,15,NA,TRBJ2-3,TRBD1,TGTGCCAGCAGCCGACAGGGGGTGTGGGCAGATACGCAGTATTTT,CASSRQGVWADTQYF
TRBV7-3,13,NA,TRBJ2-2,NA,TGTGCCAGCAGCCCCGGGAACACCGGGGAGCTGTTTTTT,CASSPGNTGELFF
TRBV25-1,14,few,TRBJ2-3,TRBD2,TGTGCCAGCAGTGAAGCGGGGAGGGCAGATACGCAGTATTTT,CASSEAGRADTQYF
TRBV30,12,NA,TRBJ2-1,NA,TGTGCCTGGAGCAGGGGCTACAATGAGCAGTTCTTC,CAWSRGYNEQFF
TRBV25-1,13,few,TRBJ2-7,NA,TGTGCCAGCAGTGAATGGGCGCACTACGAGCAGTACTTC,CASSEWAHYEQYF
TRBV9,16,few,TRBJ2-3,TRBD2,TGTGCCAGCAGCGTAGTGCCTAGCGGCCGCACAGATACGCAGTATTTT,CASSVVPSGRTDTQYF
TRBV5-4,16,few,TRBJ2-5,TRBD1,TGTGCCAGCAGCTTGGCCTGGGGACAGACACAAGAGACCCAGTACTTC,CASSLAWGQTQETQYF
TRBV7-2,12,few,TRBJ2-5,NA,TGTGCCAGCAGCTTACTTTCCGAGACCCAGTACTTC,CASSLLSETQYF
TRBV2,15,NA,TRBJ2-7,TRBD2,TGTGCCAGCAGTGGTCCGGGGGGGGAAACCTACGAGCAGTACTTC,CASSGPGGETYEQYF
TRBV11-1,18,few,TRBJ1-1,TRBD1,TGTGCCAGCAGAATCAAACCGGGACAGGGTACAGGCTATGCTGAAGCTTTCTTT,CASRIKPGQGTGYAEAFF
TRBV30,13,NA,TRBJ2-2,NA,TGTGCCTGGAGTGTTAGTGAAACCGGGGAGCTGTTTTTT,CAWSVSETGELFF
TRBV5-1,17,NA,TRBJ2-4,TRBD2,TGCGCCAGCAGCTTGATTTCCGGGGGAGGGCCTGTAAACATTCAGTACTTC,CASSLISGGGPVNIQYF
TRBV28,14,NA,TRBJ2-2,TRBD2,TGTGCCAGCGTGACTAGCGGGAAGACCGGGGAGCTGTTTTTT,CASVTSGKTGELFF
TRBV4-2,17,few,TRBJ2-2,NA,TGTGCCAGCAGCCAAGGCTCGGGAGCGGGTGGGACCGGGGAGCTGTTTTTT,CASSQGSGAGGTGELFF
TRBV14,18,few,TRBJ2-7,TRBD1,TGTGCCAGCAGCCAAGGGATTAACAGGGGGTCCGGGGCCTACGAGCAGTACTTC,CASSQGINRGSGAYEQYF
TRBV18,13,NA,TRBJ1-1,TRBD1,TGTGCCAGCTCAGCAGGACAGGGCGGTGAAGCTTTCTTT,CASSAGQGGEAFF
TRBV28,15,NA,TRBJ2-7,TRBD2,TGTGCCAGCAGTGTCGCAGTCGGGGGGGCCGACGAGCAGTACTTC,CASSVAVGGADEQYF
TRBV6-5,15,few,TRBJ2-5,TRBD2,TGTGCCAGCACAAAGACTAGCGGGGATTATGTGACCCAGTACTTC,CASTKTSGDYVTQYF